The rows below give T cell receptor beta chains drawn from one sample of a study of cytomegalovirus exposure and HLA in healthy donors. Sequencing used immunoSEQ multiplex PCR; TCRdb keeps in-frame clones, though not all of them. This repertoire shows a few hundred thousand clones, around 87% found once; its top ten account for 0.35% to 0.45%. Sequenced sample: PBMCs. The receptors stem from a woman between 18 and 29 years old in good health and CMV-seronegative. The CDR3 runs from the conserved cysteine through the conserved F or W. D genes are given only for firm matches. Not every row has a clone size; where given, it reads once, few, many or a size class.

j_gene: TRBJ2-3; v_gene: TRBV5-1; d_gene: .; abundance: .; CDR3nt: TGCGCCAGCAGCGGGGGGGGCGCCACAGATACGCAGTATTTT; CDR3aa: CASSGGGATDTQYF
j_gene: TRBJ1-2; v_gene: TRBV9; d_gene: TRBD1; abundance: .; CDR3nt: TGTGCCAGCAGCGTTCCTCCGGGACAGGGCTTAGGTGGCTACACCTTC; CDR3aa: CASSVPPGQGLGGYTF
j_gene: TRBJ2-1; v_gene: TRBV29-1; d_gene: TRBD2; abundance: .; CDR3nt: TGCAGCGCCTCCGGGACTAGCCGCAATGAGCAGTTCTTC; CDR3aa: CSASGTSRNEQFF
j_gene: TRBJ2-7; v_gene: TRBV28; d_gene: .; abundance: .; CDR3nt: TGTGCCAGCAGCACCGGAGGGCCGGGGTACGAGCAGTACTTC; CDR3aa: CASSTGGPGYEQYF
j_gene: TRBJ2-5; v_gene: TRBV4-1; d_gene: .; abundance: .; CDR3nt: TGCGCCAGCAGCCTCCGACCGTTGCGGGGTCAAGAGACCCAGTACTTC; CDR3aa: CASSLRPLRGQETQYF
j_gene: TRBJ2-1; v_gene: TRBV11-2; d_gene: .; abundance: .; CDR3nt: TGTGCCAGCAGCCCAATATATCGAGGCAATGAGCAGTTCTTC; CDR3aa: CASSPIYRGNEQFF
j_gene: TRBJ1-2; v_gene: TRBV21-1; d_gene: .; abundance: .; CDR3nt: TGTGCCAGCAGCCACCCGGGGGGAGGTGGCTACACCTTC; CDR3aa: CASSHPGGGGYTF
j_gene: TRBJ2-1; v_gene: TRBV7-9; d_gene: .; abundance: .; CDR3nt: TGTGCCAGCAGCATAAGACAGGGCTCCGGGAGCTCCTACAATGAGCAGTTCTTC; CDR3aa: CASSIRQGSGSSYNEQFF
j_gene: TRBJ1-5; v_gene: TRBV15; d_gene: .; abundance: .; CDR3nt: TGTGCCACCAGCGGTCGTAACAGGGACAATCAGCCCCAGCATTTT; CDR3aa: CATSGRNRDNQPQHF
j_gene: TRBJ1-5; v_gene: TRBV15; d_gene: TRBD1; abundance: .; CDR3nt: TGTGCCACCAGCACAGCCGTGACAGGGAAAAATCAGCCCCAGCATTTT; CDR3aa: CATSTAVTGKNQPQHF
j_gene: TRBJ2-1; v_gene: TRBV7-9; d_gene: TRBD2; abundance: .; CDR3nt: TGTGCCAGCCCCGCGGGACTAAGCCCGACCGAGCAGTTCTTC; CDR3aa: CASPAGLSPTEQFF
j_gene: TRBJ2-1; v_gene: TRBV27; d_gene: TRBD2; abundance: .; CDR3nt: TGTGCCAGCAGTCCCGGGACTAGCGGGAGCTCCTACAATGAGCAGTTCTTC; CDR3aa: CASSPGTSGSSYNEQFF
j_gene: TRBJ1-6; v_gene: TRBV2; d_gene: .; abundance: few; CDR3nt: TGTGCCAGCAGTGGGGGGAGGTTAAACTCACCCCTCCACTTT; CDR3aa: CASSGGRLNSPLHF
j_gene: TRBJ2-1; v_gene: TRBV7-9; d_gene: TRBD2; abundance: .; CDR3nt: TGTGCCAGCAGCTCAGGCACTAGCGGATCCTACAATGAGCAGTTCTTC; CDR3aa: CASSSGTSGSYNEQFF
j_gene: TRBJ1-1; v_gene: TRBV28; d_gene: .; abundance: .; CDR3nt: TGTGCCAGCAGTTTAGGACAGAACACTGAAGCTTTCTTT; CDR3aa: CASSLGQNTEAFF
j_gene: TRBJ1-6; v_gene: TRBV7-2; d_gene: TRBD1; abundance: .; CDR3nt: TGTGCCAGCAGCCCCCAGGGGGAAAGAGCTTCACCCCTCCACTTT; CDR3aa: CASSPQGERASPLHF
j_gene: TRBJ1-4; v_gene: TRBV19; d_gene: TRBD1; abundance: .; CDR3nt: TGTGCCAGTAGTATCGGGGACAGGGCCTCAGAAAAACTGTTTTTT; CDR3aa: CASSIGDRASEKLFF
j_gene: TRBJ1-1; v_gene: TRBV7-2; d_gene: .; abundance: once; CDR3nt: TGTGCCAGCAGCTTAGTCTCGTCAGACACTGAAGCTTTCTTT; CDR3aa: CASSLVSSDTEAFF
j_gene: TRBJ2-1; v_gene: TRBV11-1; d_gene: .; abundance: .; CDR3nt: TGTGCCAGCAGCTTGTCGCGGGGTAGACTGTTCTTC; CDR3aa: CASSLSRGRLFF
j_gene: TRBJ2-6; v_gene: TRBV5-1; d_gene: TRBD1; abundance: .; CDR3nt: TGCGCCAGCAGCTTGTTCGGGACAGGAGTCTCTGGGGCCAACGTCCTGACTTTC; CDR3aa: CASSLFGTGVSGANVLTF
j_gene: TRBJ1-1; v_gene: TRBV19; d_gene: TRBD1; abundance: .; CDR3nt: TGTGCCAGTAGTCCCCAGGGACAGGGTGCTGAAGCTTTCTTT; CDR3aa: CASSPQGQGAEAFF
j_gene: TRBJ2-1; v_gene: TRBV13; d_gene: TRBD2; abundance: .; CDR3nt: TGTGCCAGCAGCCTAGCCGCACTAGCGGAACCCAATGAGCAGTTCTTC; CDR3aa: CASSLAALAEPNEQFF
j_gene: TRBJ2-2; v_gene: TRBV19; d_gene: .; abundance: once; CDR3nt: TGTGCCAGTAGCGGATCAGGGGTCGCGAACACCGGGGAGCTGTTTTTT; CDR3aa: CASSGSGVANTGELFF
j_gene: TRBJ2-1; v_gene: TRBV30; d_gene: TRBD1; abundance: .; CDR3nt: TGTGCCTGGAGTGTACTCGGGACAGGGTACGATGAGCAGTTCTTC; CDR3aa: CAWSVLGTGYDEQFF
j_gene: TRBJ2-1; v_gene: TRBV28; d_gene: .; abundance: .; CDR3nt: TGTGCCAGCAGTTTAGGGGGGGCGAGCTCCTACAATGAGCAGTTCTTC; CDR3aa: CASSLGGASSYNEQFF
j_gene: TRBJ1-2; v_gene: TRBV28; d_gene: TRBD1; abundance: .; CDR3nt: TGTGCCAGCAGTTCGAGACAGGGAGCCTATGGCTACACCTTC; CDR3aa: CASSSRQGAYGYTF
j_gene: TRBJ2-5; v_gene: TRBV19; d_gene: .; abundance: .; CDR3nt: TGTGCCAGTAGTAGAGGCAGCCAAGAGACCCAGTACTTC; CDR3aa: CASSRGSQETQYF
j_gene: TRBJ2-5; v_gene: TRBV28; d_gene: TRBD2; abundance: .; CDR3nt: TGTGCCAGCAGTTTACTTGGTAGCGGGGGCCAAGAGACCCAGTACTTC; CDR3aa: CASSLLGSGGQETQYF
j_gene: TRBJ1-1; v_gene: TRBV6-1; d_gene: .; abundance: .; CDR3nt: TGTGCCAGCAGTATAAGGGGGAACACTGAAGCTTTCTTT; CDR3aa: CASSIRGNTEAFF
j_gene: TRBJ1-1; v_gene: TRBV6-6; d_gene: .; abundance: .; CDR3nt: TGTGCCAGCACAATGCGGGGGCCGAACACTGAAGCTTTCTTT; CDR3aa: CASTMRGPNTEAFF
j_gene: TRBJ1-2; v_gene: TRBV29-1; d_gene: .; abundance: .; CDR3nt: TGCAGCGTTGAAGATTATAGTGTGGGGGGGAACTATGGCTACACCTTC; CDR3aa: CSVEDYSVGGNYGYTF
j_gene: TRBJ2-7; v_gene: TRBV14; d_gene: .; abundance: .; CDR3nt: TGTGCCAGCAGCCGCACGAATCGATGGAGTTACGAGCAGTACTTC; CDR3aa: CASSRTNRWSYEQYF
j_gene: TRBJ1-5; v_gene: TRBV6-1; d_gene: .; abundance: .; CDR3nt: TGTGCCAGCAGTGAAGCGGGGACTTCCTTCAATCAGCCCCAGCATTTT; CDR3aa: CASSEAGTSFNQPQHF
j_gene: TRBJ1-6; v_gene: TRBV4-3; d_gene: .; abundance: .; CDR3nt: TGCGCCAGCAGCCAAGATAGCCAGGGGTTTTCACCCCTCCACTTT; CDR3aa: CASSQDSQGFSPLHF
j_gene: TRBJ1-6; v_gene: TRBV6-1; d_gene: .; abundance: .; CDR3nt: TGTGCCAGCAGGGAAGAGGGAGTTTCACCCCTCCACTTT; CDR3aa: CASREEGVSPLHF
j_gene: TRBJ2-3; v_gene: TRBV27; d_gene: TRBD2; abundance: .; CDR3nt: TGTGCCAGCAGTTTTTTGGGGGGGGACACAGATACGCAGTATTTT; CDR3aa: CASSFLGGDTDTQYF